Reported below is one T cell receptor (beta chain). The sample comes from a study of Graves' ophthalmopathy and Graves' hyperthyroidism. Amplifying from RNA transcripts, the study obtained TCR beta CDR3 regions. An initial RT-PCR round employing HTBI primers preceded a second-round multiplex PCR. A single record per CDR3 protein comes from TCRdb applying MiXCR to the multiplex PCR reads. The data show about 620,000 distinct CDR3 sequences, about 20% seen once. This sequence originates from a woman aged 18-35 years with stable Graves' hyperthyroidism. Some clones in this sample may be carry-over from other donors' samples. Sequencing input: peripheral blood.

The CDR3 nucleotides read TGCGCCAGCAGCTACGGGACGTCCGGGGAGACCCAGTACTTC. As protein: CASSYGTSGETQYF. The V call is TRBV5-1, the J call TRBJ2-5; D tentatively fits TRBD1 or TRBD2 (5 bases each). The germline V gene encodes CDR1 SGHRS and CDR2 YFSETQ. V was trimmed by 3 bases and J by 5 bases, leaving 14 bases between them. The CDR3 has 14 residues.